This passage covers 13 T cell receptor beta chains from one sample sequenced in a study of persistence of HIV-infected CD4 T cells. Cells were stimulated with overlapping HIV-1 Gag 15-mer peptides. Sorting of responding CD4+ T cells relied on upregulated CD40 ligand together with CD69. The antigens for these receptors are not known. Sequencing used immunoSEQ version 4 in survey mode. Here immunoSEQ multiplex PCR was the method, and the copy in TCRdb shows in-frame clones only, minus some. The sample has under 20,000 clones; about 60% are singletons. Here the sequenced sample was CD4+ T cells sorted from PBMCs after roughly 18-hour stimulation, taken from a patient who received antiretroviral therapy. The receptors derive from an adult woman with HIV who was CMV-seropositive.

This clone has a handful of counts. The rearrangement joins TRBV30 to TRBJ1-5; D unclear. CDR1 GTSNPN and CDR2 SVGIG come from the germline V gene (reference sequence). V lost 2 bases and J 0 bases, leaving 5 bases between the germline ends. This CDR3 has 13 amino acids. CDR3 bases: TGTGCCTGGAGTTCAAATAGCAATCAGCCCCAGCATTTT. Protein product: CAWSSNSNQPQHF.

This chain joins TRBV5-1 and TRBJ2-1; 13 positions match TRBD2. V shed 4 bases and J 4 bases; nucleotides not matched to a gene: 8. This CDR3 is built from 17 residues. The germline V gene encodes CDR1 SGHRS and CDR2 YFSETQ. CDR3 DNA sequence: TGCGCCAGCAGCCCGGGACTAGCGGGGCCCTCTTACAATGAGCAGTTCTTC. Translated, it gives CASSPGLAGPSYNEQFF.

The genes are TRBV5-1 and TRBJ2-3; 12 nucleotides line up with TRBD2. V lost 4 bases to trimming and J lost 2 bases; unmatched junction nucleotides: 5. This CDR3 has 16 amino acids. Germline V gene lookup returns CDR1 SGHRS and CDR2 YFSETQ. CDR3 DNA: TGCGCCAGCAGCAAAGGACTAGCGGGGCACACAGATACGCAGTATTTT. Its translation: CASSKGLAGHTDTQYF.

The rearrangement links TRBV19 to TRBJ1-1, with 8 positions matching TRBD1. This CDR3 is 15 amino acids long. The germline V gene encodes CDR1 LNHDA and CDR2 SQIVND (reference sequence). Germline trimming cut 5 bases from V and 2 bases from J; bases unmatched to any gene: 7. CDR3 in amino acids: CASSGQGRRNTEAFF. In DNA form, the CDR3 reads TGTGCCAGTAGTGGACAGGGAAGGAGAAACACTGAAGCTTTCTTT.

The rearrangement uses TRBV27 and TRBJ1-2, with TRBD1 matching over 12 bases. CDR1 MNHEY and CDR2 SMNVEV come from the germline V gene (reference sequence). The CDR3 spans 18 residues. V was clipped by 6 bases and J by 7 bases; unmatched bases: 18. CDR3 sequence: CASSRTGTGGAASSGYTF. CDR3 sequence (DNA): TGTGCCAGCAGCCGAACCGGGACAGGGGGCGCCGCTTCCTCTGGCTACACCTTC.

In this sample, this clone is medium-sized (0.01 to 0.1%). The rearrangement uses TRBV10-1 and TRBJ1-6; 8 bases align to TRBD1. V shed 4 bases, J shed 11 bases, and the junction held 7 bases outside the gene matches. Germline V gives CDR1 WNHNN, CDR2 SYGVQD (reference sequence). There are 14 residues in the CDR3. In DNA, the CDR3 is TGCGCCAGCAGTGCCGCAGGGGGCCCAGCACCCCTCCACTTT. Translated: CASSAAGGPAPLHF.

The rearrangement links TRBV29-1 to TRBJ2-7, with TRBD1 matching 7 bases. Germline V lookup: CDR1 SQVTM, CDR2 ANQGSEA. V lost 4 bases to trimming and J lost 3 bases; unmatched junction nucleotides: 3. CDR3 length: 12 amino acids. CDR3 amino acids: CSVAAGGYEQYF. The CDR3 DNA is TGCAGCGTTGCGGCAGGGGGCTACGAGCAGTACTTC.

The chain employs TRBV6-5 and TRBJ2-3; D is perhaps TRBD1 (6 bases). Per the germline V gene, CDR1 is MNHEY and CDR2 is SVGAGI. The CDR3 consists of 15 residues. V was trimmed by 4 bases and J by 6 bases, leaving 17 bases between them. The CDR3 DNA sequence: TGTGCCAGCAGTTTGATGGGGGCCCACGGGGATACGCAGTATTTT. This gives the protein CASSLMGAHGDTQYF.

The CDR3 loop is CASSLIGGRSYNEQFF. CDR3 coding DNA: TGCGCCAGCAGCCTCATTGGGGGCCGCTCCTACAATGAGCAGTTCTTC. The chain carries TRBV5-1 and TRBJ2-1; D perhaps matches TRBD1 (6 bases). The V gene's germline CDR1 is SGHRS and CDR2 YFSETQ. The CDR3 length is 16 residues. The V end lost 4 bases, the J end lost 0 bases, and 14 bases lay between the germline ends.

This clone has a single count. The chain has TRBV7-2 and TRBJ1-5; TRBD1 might be the D (5 bases). V was shortened by 2 bases and J by 5 bases, with 7 bases between the two germline ends. The CDR3 runs 13 residues. Germline loops: CDR1 SGHTA, CDR2 FQGNSA. The CDR3 DNA reads as TGTGCCAGCAGCTTACGACAGTATCAGCCCCAGCATTTT. It encodes CASSLRQYQPQHF.

This clone was observed a few times. The V call is TRBV19, the J call TRBJ2-3; possibly TRBD1 for D (5 bases). V was clipped by 8 bases and J by 9 bases, with 24 bases between them. The CDR3 totals 15 residues. Germline V CDR1 and CDR2: LNHDA, SQIVND (reference sequence). The CDR3 sequence: CASGRGALAGSTQYF. CDR3 nucleotides: TGTGCCAGTGGAAGGGGCGCCCTGGCTGGTAGCACGCAGTATTTT.

The chain is built from TRBV2 and TRBJ1-6; TRBD1 might be the D (5 bases). The CDR3 is 14 residues long. Looked up from germline, CDR1 is SNHLY and CDR2 is FYNNEI. Trimming shortened V by 4 bases and J by 7 bases, and 11 bases separated the two germline ends. The CDR3 sequence: CASSGGRKNSPLHF. As DNA, the CDR3 is TGTGCCAGCAGTGGGGGCAGGAAAAATTCACCCCTCCACTTT.

This clone rates as medium-sized. The rearrangement links TRBV4-1 to TRBJ1-2; D is unresolved. Per germline, CDR1 MGHRA and CDR2 YSYEKL. The CDR3 is 13 amino acids. Trimming shortened V by 0 bases and J by 8 bases, and 10 bases separated the two germline ends. Here the CDR3 reads CASSQESVGGYTF. CDR3 bases: TGCGCCAGCAGCCAAGAATCGGTAGGGGGCTACACCTTC.